The 9 T cell receptor beta chains below come from one sample, sequenced in a study of T cell repertoires in cytomegalovirus infection. MiXCR was run by TCRdb on the reads, yielding one entry per CDR3 protein. The sample consists of about 300,000 distinct CDR3 sequences, around 9.6% of them appearing once. Sequencing was performed on PBMCs. These receptor sequences come from a human donor in good health (CMV status not recorded). Some clones in this sample may be carry-over from other donors' samples.

The table lists this clonotype with a few counts. The chain couples TRBV29-1 to TRBJ2-3; 10 positions match TRBD2. The CDR3 contains 16 residues. With 8 bases clipped from V and 2 bases from J, the junction kept 13 bases outside the gene matches. The germline gives CDR1 SQVTM, CDR2 ANQGSEA. The CDR3 DNA reads TGCAGCCCGAGGGGGGCACTAGCGGGGACCACAGATACGCAGTATTTT. Translation gives CSPRGALAGTTDTQYF.

This clonotype was recorded many times. The chain combines TRBV10-3 with TRBJ2-3, with 8 bases lining up with TRBD2. The CDR3 has 12 amino acids. Per the germline V gene, CDR1 is ENHRY and CDR2 is SYGVKD. The trim removed 9 bases at V and 6 bases at J, leaving 5 bases unmatched. CDR3 nucleotides: TGTGCCATTTCGGGGGGGTCGGATACGCAGTATTTT. Translated: CAISGGSDTQYF.

There are many counts of this clonotype. V gene TRBV2 combines with J gene TRBJ2-4; D unresolved. CDR3 length equals 15 residues. V lost 0 bases, J lost 7 bases, and 13 bases lay in between. Germline loops: CDR1 SNHLY, CDR2 FYNNEI. CDR3 DNA sequence: TGTGCCAGCAGTGAAGCGCTCTTACAGTGGAACATTCAGTACTTC. This encodes CASSEALLQWNIQYF.

This clonotype was counted a few times. V and J are TRBV29-1 and TRBJ2-3, with a possible D match to TRBD2 (6 bases). Germline assignment: CDR1 SQVTM and CDR2 ANQGSEA. The CDR3 is 15 residues long. V was shortened by 4 bases and J by 0 bases, with 14 bases between the two germline ends. This CDR3 is CSVVFSGTSTDTQYF. The DNA of the CDR3 is TGCAGCGTTGTTTTCTCCGGGACTAGCACAGATACGCAGTATTTT.

This clonotype was detected ten times or more. The chain combines TRBV6-2 or TRBV6-3 with TRBJ2-1; 10 bases align to TRBD2. Germline CDR1 MNHEY, CDR2 SVGEGT. This CDR3 has 18 amino acids. After removal of 7 bases from V and 4 bases from J, the junction contained 16 bases not matched to a gene. The chain's CDR3 is CASTVTRGAGGRYNEQFF. As DNA, the CDR3 is TGTGCCAGCACCGTTACTCGAGGAGCGGGGGGGAGGTACAATGAGCAGTTCTTC.

This clonotype was seen more than once but under ten times. The chain recombines TRBV20-1 with TRBJ2-7; D not resolved. Deletions cut 3 bases from V and 3 bases from J, with 6 bases between. Germline lookup yields CDR1 DFQATT and CDR2 SNEGSKA (reference sequence). The CDR3 runs 11 residues. CDR3 in amino acids: CSARANYEQYF. The DNA for the CDR3 is TGCAGTGCTAGGGCTAACTACGAGCAGTACTTC.

V usage is TRBV2 and J usage is TRBJ1-4, with D uncertain. V was shortened by 6 bases and J by 10 bases, with 9 bases between the two germline ends. The CDR3 totals 11 residues. CDR1 SNHLY and CDR2 FYNNEI come from the germline V gene. The CDR3 here is CASSEPGKLFF. In DNA form, the CDR3 reads TGTGCCAGCAGCGAACCGGGAAAACTGTTTTTT.

The gene calls are TRBV19 and TRBJ2-5; 8 nucleotides line up with TRBD1. V gave up 10 bases and J gave up 4 bases; unmatched junction bases: 8. There are 13 residues in the CDR3. Germline V lookup: CDR1 LNHDA, CDR2 SQIVND (reference sequence). The CDR3 region is CATLGQGRETQYF. The DNA for the CDR3 is TGTGCCACCCTTGGACAGGGCAGAGAGACCCAGTACTTC.

This clonotype has at least ten counts. The J gene is TRBJ2-1, the V gene TRBV7-2, with D hard to call. The length of the CDR3 is 15 residues. V was clipped by 3 bases and J by 0 bases, with 9 bases between them. The germline V gene has CDR1 SGHTA and CDR2 FQGNSA. The CDR3 region is CASSLGFHSYNEQFF. The CDR3 coding sequence is TGTGCCAGCAGCTTGGGCTTCCACTCCTACAATGAGCAGTTCTTC.